The 19 T cell receptor beta chains below come from one sample, sequenced in a study of technical replicates of blood from a few donors. The data were produced by immunoSEQ multiplex PCR, yet TCRdb's version contains in-frame clones alone and is incomplete. The table records tens of thousands of clones, approximately 97% of them present only once. The specimen was T cells isolated from PBMCs. Every receptor here comes from a human donor in good health.

This chain joins TRBV6-1 and TRBJ2-7; 7 positions agree with TRBD2. This CDR3 region has 12 residues. Germline V gene lookup returns CDR1 MNHNS and CDR2 SASEGT. J was trimmed by 3 bases and V by 8 bases; bases with no gene match: 4. CDR3 amino acids: CASWGDYYEQYF. DNA for the CDR3: TGTGCCAGCTGGGGGGACTACTACGAGCAGTACTTC.

This chain links TRBV5-1 with TRBJ2-7; D is possibly TRBD2 (6 bases). Germline V gene sequence: CDR1 SGHRS, CDR2 YFSETQ. Deletions cut 3 bases from V and 4 bases from J, with 14 bases between. CDR3 length: 14 amino acids. In DNA, the CDR3 is TGCGCCAGCAGCTGGCAGGGAGGAGAGTACGAGCAGTACTTC. It yields the protein CASSWQGGEYEQYF.

The chain joins TRBV7-9 to TRBJ2-7; 10 bases are shared with TRBD1. Germline V CDR1 and CDR2: SEHNR, FQNEAQ (reference sequence). The junction had 7 bases not matched to a gene; V was cut back by 2 bases and J by 6 bases. This CDR3 has 15 residues. Here the CDR3 reads CASSLKGQGPVEQYF. In DNA form, the CDR3 reads TGTGCCAGCAGCTTAAAGGGACAGGGGCCCGTCGAGCAGTACTTC.

This clone has just one count. CDR3 DNA sequence: TGTGCCAGCAGCCGTAGGGGGGGGGAGAACACTGAAGCTTTCTTT. Protein product: CASSRRGGENTEAFF. This sequence joins TRBV7-9 and TRBJ1-1, with D tentatively TRBD1 (6 bases). CDR1 SEHNR and CDR2 FQNEAQ come from the germline V gene (reference sequence). This CDR3 contains 15 residues. V dropped 5 bases and J dropped 1 base, with 14 bases sitting between them.

This clone was seen a single time. Other DNA sequences of this sample code for an identical CDR3. This chain connects TRBV4-1 to TRBJ2-7; a possible D gene is TRBD2 (6 bases). This CDR3 is built from 15 residues. Deletions cut 3 bases from V and 0 bases from J, with 12 bases between. The V gene's germline CDR1 is MGHRA and CDR2 YSYEKL. CDR3 DNA sequence: TGCGCCAGCAGCCAGGGTAGCGGAGGCTCCTACGAGCAGTACTTC. Translating it yields CASSQGSGGSYEQYF.

Comments on this clone: Sequence at one end of the junction differs from germline and may be a read error. The chain uses TRBV7-7 and TRBJ1-1; 8 bases fit TRBD1. Germline CDR1 reads SSHAT; CDR2 reads FNYEAQ (reference sequence). The CDR3 sequence is 13 residues long. CDR3 in amino acids: CASSSDRGTEAFF. CDR3 nucleotide sequence: TGTGCTAGCAGCTCCGACAGGGGAACTGAAGCTTTCTTT.

The chain couples TRBV6-5 to TRBJ2-3; 8 bases align to TRBD2. The germline V gene has CDR1 MNHEY and CDR2 SVGAGI. V lost 4 bases to trimming and J lost 6 bases; unmatched junction nucleotides: 12. The CDR3 covers 16 residues. For the CDR3, the DNA is TGTGCCAGCAGTTTCCTAGCGGGTGGTTTGGTTGATACGCAGTATTTT. Translating gives CASSFLAGGLVDTQYF.

This sequence joins TRBV7-9 and TRBJ1-2, with D perhaps TRBD1 (5 bases). The V and J ends lost 3 bases and 4 bases respectively, with 12 bases between them. This CDR3 has 14 residues. CDR1 is SEHNR, CDR2 FQNEAQ, per germline (reference sequence). The chain's CDR3 is CASSFPGGSYGYTF. The CDR3 nucleotides are TGTGCCAGCAGCTTCCCGGGGGGGAGCTATGGCTACACCTTC.

This clone was seen once. The V call is TRBV9, the J call TRBJ2-1, with 7 bases identical to TRBD1. V was clipped by 4 bases and J by 2 bases; unmatched bases: 9. Germline V gene lookup returns CDR1 SGDLS and CDR2 YYNGEE. The CDR3 is made up of 16 amino acids. In DNA form, the CDR3 reads TGTGCCAGCAGCACCCTCGACAGGGTAACCTACAATGAGCAGTTCTTC. Translated, it gives CASSTLDRVTYNEQFF.

This chain connects TRBV18 to TRBJ2-3; perhaps TRBD2 as D (5 bases). The length of the CDR3 is 14 residues. Trimming took off 2 bases at V and 2 bases at J, with 8 bases between the two ends. The germline gives CDR1 KGHSH, CDR2 LQKENI. The CDR3: CASSPTGFTDTQYF. The DNA of the CDR3 is TGTGCCAGCTCACCAACGGGATTCACAGATACGCAGTATTTT.

The chain has TRBV28 and TRBJ2-5; D perhaps matches TRBD2 (6 bases). With 1 base removed from V and 4 bases from J, the gap between germline ends came to 7 bases. The CDR3 length is 13 residues. Per germline, CDR1 MDHEN and CDR2 SYDVKM. CDR3 nucleotides: TGTGCCAGCAGTTTATACGGGGGAGAGACCCAGTACTTC. It is translated as CASSLYGGETQYF.

The chain carries TRBV27 and TRBJ1-5, with unresolved D. The germline V gene encodes CDR1 MNHEY and CDR2 SMNVEV (reference sequence). V was pared by 2 bases and J by 4 bases, with 9 bases between. The CDR3 is 14 amino acids. In DNA, the CDR3 is TGTGCCAGCAGTTTAAACCCAGTAAATCAGCCCCAGCATTTT. Amino acids: CASSLNPVNQPQHF.

This chain connects TRBV4-1 to TRBJ2-3; TRBD1 might be the D (6 bases). V was clipped by 3 bases and J by 5 bases, with 9 bases between them. This CDR3 region has 13 residues. Germline V gene lookup returns CDR1 MGHRA and CDR2 YSYEKL. CDR3 bases: TGCGCCAGCAGCCATCCCAGGGGAGATACGCAGTATTTT. Its translation: CASSHPRGDTQYF.

V gene TRBV4-1 combines with J gene TRBJ1-2; 11 bases line up with TRBD1. V shed 2 bases and J 8 bases; nucleotides not matched to a gene: 19. The CDR3 is 19 residues long. Germline V lookup: CDR1 MGHRA, CDR2 YSYEKL. The CDR3: CASSQKLTRGQGASGGYTF. The DNA of the CDR3 is TGCGCCAGCAGCCAAAAACTCACACGTGGACAGGGGGCTTCCGGGGGCTACACCTTC.

This clone was observed a single time. The chain combines TRBV10-3 with TRBJ2-1; 10 nucleotides match TRBD2. Trimming removed 6 bases from V and 8 bases from J; junction bases left unmatched: 13. The germline CDR1 and CDR2 sequences are ENHRY and SYGVKD. The CDR3 loop spans 16 amino acids. The CDR3 here is CAIRLTERGGRYEQFF. DNA for the CDR3: TGTGCCATCAGGCTAACCGAGCGGGGGGGCCGATATGAGCAGTTCTTC.

The chain joins TRBV6-5 to TRBJ2-7; no clear D gene. Deletions cut 4 bases from V and 0 bases from J, with 16 bases between. The length of the CDR3 is 16 residues. Germline V lookup: CDR1 MNHEY, CDR2 SVGAGI. CDR3 sequence (DNA): TGTGCCAGCAGTTTTTCTTTGCTGAGGAGCTCCTACGAGCAGTACTTC. Its translation: CASSFSLLRSSYEQYF.

The V gene is TRBV5-1, the J gene TRBJ2-2; 7 positions agree with TRBD1. Trimming took 4 bases from V and 5 from J; bases not matched to a gene: 11. The CDR3 is made up of 16 amino acids. The germline CDR1 and CDR2 sequences are SGHRS and YFSETQ. The CDR3 region has the DNA TGCGCCAGCAGCGCCACAGGGGATTTACGGACCGGGGAGCTGTTTTTT. Residues: CASSATGDLRTGELFF.

The chain carries TRBV6-5 and TRBJ2-2, with TRBD1 identical over 10 bases. The germline V gene has CDR1 MNHEY and CDR2 SVGAGI. The CDR3 has 15 amino acids. V lost 0 bases, J lost 6 bases, and 1 base stayed unmatched. The CDR3 loop is CASSYSGTGAGELFF. CDR3 sequence (DNA): TGTGCCAGCAGTTACTCCGGGACAGGGGCCGGGGAGCTGTTTTTT.

The genes are TRBV7-2 and TRBJ2-7; D is ambiguous. The CDR3 is made up of 13 amino acids. Germline V CDR1 and CDR2: SGHTA, FQGNSA. The V end was cut by 0 bases, the J end by 3 bases, with 6 bases between. CDR3 in DNA: TGTGCCAGCAGCTTAGCGTCGGTCTACGAGCAGTACTTC. It specifies CASSLASVYEQYF.